These 28 T cell receptor beta chains were all obtained from the same sample, sequenced in a study of early T cells in non-severe SARS-CoV-2 infection. TCRdb re-derived calls from the 5' RACE reads in MiXCR, one entry per CDR3 protein. In the table there are 98,000 or so distinct CDR3 sequences, roughly 12% of which are singletons. Sequenced input: whole blood. Receptors were obtained from an adult who was a healthcare worker with PCR-confirmed SARS-CoV-2 infection or an uninfected control (not recorded which).

The rearrangement joins TRBV7-3 to TRBJ2-2; 13 nucleotides line up with TRBD2. J lost 9 bases, V lost 5 bases, and 12 bases had no gene match. The CDR3 is made up of 17 amino acids. CDR1 SGHTA and CDR2 FQGTGA come from the germline V gene. The CDR3 DNA reads as TGTGCCAGCAGCCCTCGGACTAGCGGGGGACCACCCCGGGAGCTGTTTTTT. This sequence encodes CASSPRTSGGPPRELFF.

This clonotype turned up a few times. V gene TRBV12-3 or TRBV12-4 combines with J gene TRBJ2-3; TRBD1 matches 9 bases. Unmatched junction bases numbered 7, after V lost 8 bases and J lost 4 bases. The CDR3 totals 14 residues. In DNA form, the CDR3 reads TGTGCCAGCCTGAGAACAGGGGGCGCAGATACGCAGTATTTT. This codes for CASLRTGGADTQYF.

The sample holds a few counts of this clonotype. The chain employs TRBV6-1 and TRBJ1-5; D uncertain. CDR3 length equals 14 residues. Trimming took off 3 bases at V and 0 bases at J, with 6 bases between the two ends. CDR1 is MNHNS, CDR2 SASEGT, per germline. Written as DNA, the CDR3 is TGTGCCAGCAGTGAGATGAATAGCAATCAGCCCCAGCATTTT. Protein sequence: CASSEMNSNQPQHF.

Notes on this clonotype: The germline gene is not matched at one end of the junction; a read error may be the cause. The rearrangement uses TRBV6-5 and TRBJ2-5; 8 nucleotides line up with TRBD2. Germline lookup yields CDR1 MNHEY and CDR2 SVGAGI. The CDR3 consists of 13 residues. The CDR3 reads CTSSYGGEKTQYF. DNA for the CDR3: TGTACCAGTTCTTACGGGGGGGAGAAGACCCAGTACTTC.

The DNA for the CDR3 is TGTGCCTGGACACGGGGAACTGAAGCTTTCTTT. It translates to CAWTRGTEAFF. The V call is TRBV30, the J call TRBJ1-1; D call uncertain. Germline-derived CDR1 and CDR2 are GTSNPN and SVGIG (reference sequence). V dropped 4 bases and J dropped 5 bases, with 8 bases sitting between them. The CDR3 consists of 11 residues. Full variable domain (rest looked up from reference TRBV30 and TRBJ1-1): SQTIHQWPATLVQPVGSPLSLECTVEGTSNPNLYWYRQAAGRGLQLLFYSVGIGQISSEVPQNLSASRPQDRQFILSSKKLLLSDSGFYLCAWTRGTEAFFGQGTRLTVV.

This clonotype occurred many times. V is TRBV29-1 and J is TRBJ2-3, with unresolved D. V was trimmed by 3 bases and J by 9 bases, leaving 7 bases between them. The CDR3 sequence is 10 residues long. The germline gives CDR1 SQVTM, CDR2 ANQGSEA. Here the CDR3 DNA reads TGCAGCGTTGATAGTGGGACGCAGTATTTT. It is translated as CSVDSGTQYF.

This clonotype has at least ten counts. CDR3 sequence (DNA): TGTGCCAGCAGCTTGGGGTTGTTGACTAGCGGACCGAGCTCCTACAATGAGCAGTTCTTC. This sequence encodes CASSLGLLTSGPSSYNEQFF. This chain joins TRBV7-2 and TRBJ2-1; 9 bases map to TRBD2. The V and J ends lost 3 bases and 0 bases, in that order; junction bases with no gene match: 15. This CDR3 contains 20 residues. Germline assignment: CDR1 SGHTA and CDR2 FQGNSA.

This clonotype was counted many times. The V gene is TRBV13, the J gene TRBJ2-1, with TRBD2 identical over 11 bases. V trimming: 6 bases; J trimming: 7 bases; junction bases outside the gene matches: 14. Germline V lookup: CDR1 PRHDT, CDR2 FYEKMQ (reference sequence). The CDR3 is 17 amino acids. The CDR3 loop is CASSYEGLLAGGNEQFF. The CDR3 DNA reads as TGTGCCAGCAGTTATGAAGGACTCCTAGCGGGGGGTAATGAGCAGTTCTTC.

This chain joins TRBV2 and TRBJ2-1, with 10 bases that match TRBD1. The V gene's germline CDR1 is SNHLY and CDR2 FYNNEI. This CDR3 region has 14 residues. V shed 11 bases, J shed 4 bases, and the junction held 8 bases outside the gene matches. CDR3 protein: CALPRGQGYNEQFF. The CDR3 nucleotides are TGTGCCCTTCCTCGGGGACAGGGGTACAATGAGCAGTTCTTC. The entire variable domain, with the rest obtained from reference TRBV2 and TRBJ2-1, is as follows: EPEVTQTPSHQVTQMGQEVILRCVPISNHLYFYWYRQILGQKVEFLVSFYNNEISEKSEIFDDQFSVERPDGSNFTLKIRSTKLEDSAMYFCALPRGQGYNEQFFGPGTRLTVL.

The chain combines TRBV29-1 with TRBJ2-1, with 12 bases aligning to TRBD2. The CDR3 length is 16 residues. The ends lost 0 bases at V and 4 bases at J; junction bases unmatched: 4. The germline V gene has CDR1 SQVTM and CDR2 ANQGSEA. The CDR3 region has the DNA TGCAGCGTTGAAGATCTAGCGGGAGGGCCTTACAATGAGCAGTTCTTC. This codes for CSVEDLAGGPYNEQFF.

This chain connects TRBV29-1 to TRBJ2-3; no clear D. CDR1 SQVTM and CDR2 ANQGSEA come from the germline V gene. The CDR3 runs 13 residues. V lost 4 bases to trimming and J lost 0 bases, with 8 bases between them. In DNA, the CDR3 is TGCAGCGTTGCTCTGGACAGCACAGATACGCAGTATTTT. Translating gives CSVALDSTDTQYF.

This clonotype was observed at least ten times. The rearrangement uses TRBV12-3 or TRBV12-4 and TRBJ2-1; 7 nucleotides line up with TRBD1. This CDR3 is built from 14 residues. V lost 3 bases, J lost 6 bases, and 5 bases stayed unmatched. CDR3 amino acids: CASSFWTGPNEQFF. The CDR3 DNA reads as TGTGCCAGCAGTTTTTGGACAGGCCCCAATGAGCAGTTCTTC.

The CDR3 loop reads CASSYLFGGDTQYF. The CDR3 DNA reads as TGTGCCAGCAGTTACTTATTTGGGGGAGATACGCAGTATTTT. The chain joins TRBV6-5 to TRBJ2-3; TRBD1 or TRBD2 may be the D gene (5 bases each). The CDR3 runs 14 residues. Trimming left V 1 base short and J 5 bases short, with 10 bases between. In germline, CDR1 is MNHEY, CDR2 SVGAGI.

This clonotype has just a few counts. This chain uses TRBV10-3 with TRBJ1-6; TRBD1 agrees at 8 bases. CDR3 size: 13 residues. The V and J ends lost 7 bases and 5 bases, in that order; junction bases with no gene match: 1. Germline values: CDR1 ENHRY, CDR2 SYGVKD. The CDR3 here is CAITDRDNSPLHF. The CDR3 DNA reads TGTGCCATCACGGACAGGGATAATTCACCCCTCCACTTT.

This clonotype was picked up a small number of times. This clone may be a read error of a much larger clone one base away. The V gene is TRBV12-3 or TRBV12-4, the J gene TRBJ2-5; 8 bases agree with TRBD2. The CDR3 is 15 amino acids. J gave up 4 bases and V 2 bases, and 6 bases lay outside the gene matches. CDR3: CASSLWLAGGETQYF. CDR3 DNA sequence: TGTGCCAGCAGTTTATGGCTGGCGGGGGGAGAGACCCAGTACTTC.

This clonotype was recorded many times. The rearrangement joins TRBV10-3 to TRBJ1-6, with D possibly TRBD1 on 6 matching bases. Germline V CDR1 and CDR2: ENHRY, SYGVKD. Trimming took 5 bases from V and 9 from J, leaving 14 bases between them. The CDR3 is 14 amino acids. The CDR3: CAISSDRSGSPLHF. In DNA, the CDR3 is TGTGCCATCAGTTCAGACAGGTCGGGTTCACCCCTCCACTTT.

The chain combines TRBV28 with TRBJ2-5, with 7 bases matching TRBD2. CDR3 size: 13 residues. Looked up from germline, CDR1 is MDHEN and CDR2 is SYDVKM. J was trimmed by 7 bases and V by 11 bases; bases with no gene match: 13. The CDR3 loop is CAGGSGASRTQYF. CDR3 nucleotides: TGTGCCGGCGGGAGTGGCGCTTCAAGGACCCAGTACTTC.

This clonotype has only a few counts. The junction and the germline gene differ at one end; a read error may be behind it. The CDR3 nucleotides are TGTGCCAGCAGCTCCACTTGGGTCGGGGGTCCCAATCAGGCCCAGCATTTT. The encoded protein is CASSSTWVGGPNQAQHF. The chain carries TRBV11-2 and TRBJ1-5; TRBD1 might be the D (5 bases). The CDR3 contains 17 residues. Germline loops: CDR1 SGHAT, CDR2 FQNNGV.

Concerning this clonotype: At one end the junction does not follow the germline gene, possibly because of a read error. The chain joins TRBV11-3 to TRBJ2-3, with TRBD1 matching over 9 bases. Germline loops: CDR1 SGHNT, CDR2 YENEEA. CDR3 length: 15 amino acids. This chain's CDR3 is CASSPGTGTTDTHYF. CDR3 DNA: TGTGCCAGCAGCCCCGGGACAGGGACGACGGATACGCATTATTTT.

The J gene is TRBJ2-3, the V gene TRBV12-3 or TRBV12-4; D call uncertain. V lost 3 bases and J lost 5, with 9 bases in between. The CDR3 extends over 13 amino acids. The CDR3 nucleotides read TGTGCCAGCAGTTTCAGAGCGATAGATACGCAGTATTTT. It codes for CASSFRAIDTQYF.

This clonotype was seen a few times. The chain joins TRBV10-3 to TRBJ1-1; the D is unclear. V was clipped by 10 bases and J by 1 base, with 7 bases between them. The CDR3 sequence is 11 residues long. Germline V gives CDR1 ENHRY, CDR2 SYGVKD. The CDR3 sequence is CATWGNTEAFF. DNA for the CDR3: TGTGCCACTTGGGGGAACACTGAAGCTTTCTTT.

J is TRBJ2-3 and V is TRBV25-1; D is uncertain. The CDR3 extends over 13 amino acids. The germline V gene has CDR1 MGHDK and CDR2 SYGVNS. Trimming took 8 bases from V and 5 from J, leaving 14 bases between them. For the CDR3, the DNA is TGTGCCAGCGAGAAAAGTTCCGGAGATACGCAGTATTTT. Translated: CASEKSSGDTQYF.

The table lists this clonotype with a few counts. The V and J genes are TRBV6-5 and TRBJ2-7; 9 positions agree with TRBD1. Germline V lookup: CDR1 MNHEY, CDR2 SVGAGI. V was pared by 2 bases and J by 2 bases, with 16 bases of the junction left unmatched. This CDR3 is 19 amino acids long. CDR3 in DNA: TGTGCCAGCAGTTACGCAAGAGAGGGATACCGGGACAGGGCCTACGAGCAGTACTTC. This sequence encodes CASSYAREGYRDRAYEQYF.

The gene calls are TRBV3-2 and TRBJ2-3; the table's D call TRBD2 went unverified against the DNA. TRBV3-2 counts as a pseudogene. The CDR3 length is 15 residues. The CDR3 coding sequence is TGTGCCAGCTCACGCGGCGGGAGGGCCTTTGGTACGCAGTATTTT. Its protein product is CASSRGGRAFGTQYF.

There are a few counts of this clonotype. The genes are TRBV21-1 and TRBJ2-4; the table assigns TRBD1, which was not confirmed against the DNA. TRBV21-1 is classified as a pseudogene. This CDR3 spans 16 amino acids. CDR3 sequence reads: CASNTPDNSAKNIQYF. The CDR3 nucleotides read TGTGCCAGCAACACGCCCGACAATTCGGCCAAAAACATTCAGTACTTC.

The chain carries TRBV5-4 and TRBJ2-5; 9 bases align to TRBD1. The CDR3 loop spans 15 amino acids. Per the germline V gene, CDR1 is SGHNT and CDR2 is YYREEE (reference sequence). V trimming: 2 bases; J trimming: 2 bases; junction bases outside the gene matches: 4. The CDR3 nucleotides are TGTGCCAGCAGCTTAAAGACAGGGGGACAAGAGACCCAGTACTTC. Encoded protein: CASSLKTGGQETQYF.

This chain uses TRBV29-1 with TRBJ2-1; 9 bases line up with TRBD1. The CDR3 has 13 residues. The V gene's germline CDR1 is SQVTM and CDR2 ANQGSEA. V lost 6 bases and J lost 6; bases outside the gene matches: 6. CDR3 nucleotide sequence: TGCAGCGTCGCAGGGACAGGGTTCAATGAGCAGTTCTTC. Its translation: CSVAGTGFNEQFF.

V is TRBV19 and J is TRBJ2-1; 12 nucleotides match TRBD1. Germline-derived CDR1 and CDR2 are LNHDA and SQIVND (reference sequence). The CDR3 runs 16 residues. The trim removed 3 bases at V and 9 bases at J, leaving 9 bases unmatched. In DNA form, the CDR3 reads TGTGCCAGTAGTATTAAGGGACAGGGGGCGTATAGTGAGCAGTTCTTC. It specifies CASSIKGQGAYSEQFF.